What follows are 14 T cell receptor beta chains derived from one specimen sequenced in a study of shared clonotypes between healthy human individuals. TCRdb keeps only in-frame clones here, not all; method: immunoSEQ multiplex PCR. The sample carries roughly 850,000 clones, approximately 97% recorded once. Selected positively for CCR7 and CD45RO-negative, naive CD8 cells excluded terminally differentiated effector memory CD45RA+ cells. Sequencing was performed on naive CD8+ T cells sorted from blood. All receptors derive from a man aged 25 to 40 in good health.

This chain joins TRBV7-2 and TRBJ2-3; 10 nucleotides line up with TRBD2. In germline, CDR1 is SGHTA, CDR2 FQGNSA. CDR3 size: 16 residues. J gave up 4 bases and V 2 bases, and 6 bases lay outside the gene matches. The CDR3 loop is CASSLLAGEGADTQYF. The CDR3 DNA reads as TGTGCCAGCAGCTTACTAGCGGGGGAAGGGGCAGATACGCAGTATTTT.

The V and J genes are TRBV4-1 and TRBJ1-4; 9 nucleotides align to TRBD1. CDR3 length: 19 residues. Germline CDR1 and CDR2: MGHRA and YSYEKL. V gave up 4 bases and J gave up 3 bases; unmatched junction bases: 15. CDR3 DNA: TGCGCCAGCAGCCGTACAATTCCGGGACAGGGTATTGCTAATGAAAAACTGTTTTTT. It codes for CASSRTIPGQGIANEKLFF.

V and J are TRBV15 and TRBJ2-1, with 10 bases lining up with TRBD2. Germline V gene lookup returns CDR1 LNHNV and CDR2 YYDKDF (reference sequence). This CDR3 region has 15 residues. Trimming took 1 base from V and 8 from J; bases not matched to a gene: 5. CDR3 coding DNA: TGTGCCACCAGCAGAGCTAGCGGGAGTTTTCATGAGCAGTTCTTC. Translating it yields CATSRASGSFHEQFF.

The rearrangement links TRBV20-1 to TRBJ2-1, with no clear D. The V end was cut by 3 bases, the J end by 7 bases, with 7 bases between. The CDR3 spans 11 residues. Germline CDR1 and CDR2: DFQATT and SNEGSKA (reference sequence). CDR3 nucleotide sequence: TGCAGTGCTAGGATGGTAAATGAGCAGTTCTTC. Residues: CSARMVNEQFF.

CDR3 protein: CASSPGTQQVELFF. DNA for the CDR3: TGTGCCAGCAGCCCCGGGACCCAGCAGGTAGAACTGTTTTTT. The chain combines TRBV6-5 with TRBJ1-4, with D tentatively TRBD1 (5 bases). In germline, CDR1 is MNHEY, CDR2 SVGAGI. V was clipped by 6 bases and J by 12 bases, with 20 bases between them. The CDR3 sequence is 14 residues long.

V gene TRBV6-1 combines with J gene TRBJ2-7, with 8 bases aligning to TRBD2. Per the germline V gene, CDR1 is MNHNS and CDR2 is SASEGT. The CDR3 spans 15 residues. J was trimmed by 5 bases and V by 2 bases; bases with no gene match: 8. The CDR3 here is CASSENTGGFNEQYF. DNA for the CDR3: TGTGCCAGCAGTGAAAATACGGGAGGGTTTAACGAGCAGTACTTC.

This chain uses TRBV2 with TRBJ2-7; 10 bases align to TRBD1. The trim removed 3 bases at V and 3 bases at J, leaving 2 bases unmatched. The germline V gene has CDR1 SNHLY and CDR2 FYNNEI. There are 14 residues in the CDR3. The DNA of the CDR3 is TGTGCCAGCAGTGAGGACAGGGGGGACTACGAGCAGTACTTC. This codes for CASSEDRGDYEQYF.

The chain links TRBV19 to TRBJ2-7; no definite D call. CDR1 LNHDA and CDR2 SQIVND come from the germline V gene (reference sequence). The CDR3 runs 14 residues. The ends were cut back, 8 bases at V and 4 bases at J, with 18 bases in the middle. The chain's CDR3 is CASSVRTEPYEQYF. The CDR3 coding sequence is TGTGCCAGTTCCGTTAGGACGGAACCTTACGAGCAGTACTTC.

The rearrangement joins TRBV11-2 to TRBJ2-5; maybe TRBD1 (6 bases). V was trimmed by 3 bases and J by 0 bases, leaving 11 bases between them. This CDR3 has 15 amino acids. CDR1 and CDR2 from the germline V gene are SGHAT and FQNNGV. This chain's CDR3 is CASSLWTDNQETQYF. The CDR3 region has the DNA TGTGCCAGCAGCTTGTGGACAGACAACCAAGAGACCCAGTACTTC.

The J gene is TRBJ2-2, the V gene TRBV11-2, with 13 bases identical to TRBD2. V was clipped by 5 bases and J by 0 bases; unmatched bases: 3. CDR3 length: 17 amino acids. Germline loops: CDR1 SGHAT, CDR2 FQNNGV. The CDR3 loop reads CASSPGLAGSNTGELFF. The CDR3 DNA follows: TGTGCCAGCAGCCCGGGACTAGCGGGATCGAACACCGGGGAGCTGTTTTTT.

The chain recombines TRBV11-2 with TRBJ1-1, with D perhaps matching TRBD1 (6 bases). Germline V lookup: CDR1 SGHAT, CDR2 FQNNGV. The CDR3 runs to 18 residues. The V gene lost 2 bases and the J gene lost 1 base, with 20 bases spanning the gap. The CDR3 is CASSLSYKFRGQNTEAFF. In DNA form, the CDR3 reads TGTGCCAGCAGCTTATCGTATAAGTTTAGGGGACAGAACACTGAAGCTTTCTTT.

A word on this clone: Other DNA sequences of this sample code for an identical CDR3. The chain combines TRBV5-4 with TRBJ2-1; the D gene is possibly TRBD2 (6 bases). In germline, CDR1 is SGHNT, CDR2 YYREEE (reference sequence). This CDR3 has 15 amino acids. With 5 bases removed from V and 0 bases from J, the gap between germline ends came to 12 bases. The CDR3 DNA sequence: TGTGCCAGCAGTCCCGGAGGGAGCTCCTACAATGAGCAGTTCTTC. Translation gives CASSPGGSSYNEQFF.

This clone was picked up a small number of times. The rearrangement links TRBV6-6 to TRBJ2-5; a possible D gene is TRBD1 (5 bases). Germline V CDR1 and CDR2: MNHNY, SVGAGI (reference sequence). Trimming left V 7 bases short and J 5 bases short, with 20 bases between. CDR3 size: 15 residues. The CDR3 here is CASTSYGRAAETQYF. The CDR3 DNA reads TGTGCCAGCACGTCATACGGCAGGGCGGCGGAGACCCAGTACTTC.

V is TRBV4-1 and J is TRBJ1-1, with D maybe TRBD1 (6 bases). The V gene's germline CDR1 is MGHRA and CDR2 YSYEKL. V dropped 3 bases and J dropped 11 bases, with 16 bases sitting between them. The CDR3 covers 13 residues. CDR3 in amino acids: CASSHGTTIGAFF. The CDR3 DNA is TGCGCCAGCAGCCACGGGACAACCATCGGGGCTTTCTTT.